These 26 T cell receptor beta chains were sequenced from one sample in a study of Ad26.COV2.S vaccination and SARS-CoV-2 variants. Sequenced by immunoSEQ multiplex PCR; TCRdb stores in-frame clones only, minus some. The data show about 350,000 clones, 70% to 90% seen once. Treatment indicated: roughly 18 received Ad26.COV2.S at low or high dose, single or two shots; 5 received placebo; per-sample allocation not given. Collection of samples fell on day 63 after the first vaccine or placebo injection. The source was peripheral blood, collected in a trial of Ad26.COV2.S vaccine versus placebo. These receptors were obtained from a person between 18 and 60 years old who received the Ad26.COV2.S COVID-19 vaccine or a placebo.

The chain joins TRBV19 to TRBJ1-6; no reliable D call. The germline V and J ends were trimmed by 8 bases and 7 bases, with 15 bases remaining between them. This CDR3 is built from 14 residues. Germline V gives CDR1 LNHDA, CDR2 SQIVND (reference sequence). The CDR3 region has the DNA TGTGCCAGTGGCCAAGGGCCCTCGAATTCACCCCTCCACTTT. Translating it yields CASGQGPSNSPLHF.

The V and J genes are TRBV10-2 and TRBJ2-7, with 7 bases that match TRBD1. The CDR3 covers 13 residues. From germline, CDR1 is WSHSY and CDR2 SAAADI. V was clipped by 0 bases and J by 6 bases; unmatched bases: 2. The CDR3 region is CASSESSGGEQYF. In nucleotides, the CDR3 is TGCGCCAGCAGTGAGTCCTCAGGGGGCGAGCAGTACTTC.

The J gene is TRBJ1-2, the V gene TRBV3-1 (or the pseudogene TRBV3-2); the D is unclear. Germline CDR1 is LGHDT and CDR2 is YNNKEL (reference sequence). V lost 5 bases and J lost 0, with 10 bases in between. The CDR3 contains 14 residues. The CDR3 coding sequence is TGTGCCAGCAGCTCTTGGACCGCTAACTATGGCTACACCTTC. Its protein is CASSSWTANYGYTF.

The V call is TRBV7-2, the J call TRBJ2-3; 9 bases map to TRBD2. CDR3 length equals 19 residues. V was pared by 5 bases and J by 0 bases, with 15 bases of the junction left unmatched. The germline CDR1 and CDR2 sequences are SGHTA and FQGNSA. CDR3 DNA sequence: TGTGCCAGCAGCCCTTCATTAGGTGGAGCGGGGGGTAGCACAGATACGCAGTATTTT. Translated: CASSPSLGGAGGSTDTQYF.

This clone was counted only a few times. The V gene is TRBV19, the J gene TRBJ1-1, with 9 bases aligning to TRBD1. V was clipped by 7 bases and J by 1 base; unmatched bases: 13. The length of the CDR3 is 17 residues. Germline assignment: CDR1 LNHDA and CDR2 SQIVND (reference sequence). The chain's CDR3 is CASTVGGTGFGNTEAFF. The CDR3 DNA is TGTGCCAGTACCGTAGGGGGGACAGGGTTCGGGAACACTGAAGCTTTCTTT. Complete variable domain (other parts from reference TRBV19 and TRBJ1-1): DGGITQSPKYLFRKEGQNVTLSCEQNLNHDAMYWYRQDPGQGLRLIYYSQIVNDFQKGDIAEGYSVSREKKESFPLTVTSAQKNPTAFYLCASTVGGTGFGNTEAFFGQGTRLTVV.

The rearrangement joins TRBV27 to TRBJ2-3; TRBD2 matches 7 bases. Trimming at V came to 6 bases and at J to 2 bases, leaving 8 bases not matched to a gene. This CDR3 has 15 amino acids. Germline V gene data show CDR1 as MNHEY and CDR2 as SMNVEV (reference sequence). The CDR3 region is CASRWDYRNTDTQYF. CDR3 coding DNA: TGTGCCAGCAGATGGGACTATCGGAACACAGATACGCAGTATTTT.

This clone was seen only a few times. V gene TRBV27 combines with J gene TRBJ1-5; 8 bases are shared with TRBD1. Per germline, CDR1 MNHEY and CDR2 SMNVEV (reference sequence). The CDR3 spans 15 residues. Losses at the gene ends were 3 bases for V and 2 bases for J; bases not matched to a gene: 3. The DNA of the CDR3 is TGTGCCAGCAGTTTTCAGGGGGCGGGCAATCAGCCCCAGCATTTT. This translates into CASSFQGAGNQPQHF.

This chain joins TRBV4-3 and TRBJ1-3; no firm D call. Germline assignment: CDR1 LGHNA and CDR2 YSLEER. Trimming removed 0 bases at V and 2 bases at J, with 8 bases between. The CDR3 runs 15 residues. The CDR3: CASSQDRGAGNTIYF. The CDR3 nucleotides read TGCGCCAGCAGCCAAGATCGAGGTGCTGGAAACACCATATATTTT.

The chain employs TRBV14 and TRBJ2-3; D not certain. Germline V gene sequence: CDR1 SGHDN, CDR2 FVKESK. Trimming stripped 5 bases from V and 2 bases from J, with 20 bases between. The CDR3 extends over 17 amino acids. In DNA, the CDR3 is TGTGCCAGCAGCTTGCGTCCGGGCCTAGGAGTCACAGATACGCAGTATTTT. Translation: CASSLRPGLGVTDTQYF.

The V gene is TRBV4-1, the J gene TRBJ2-5; TRBD1 matches 7 bases. The V and J ends lost 1 base and 4 bases, in that order; junction bases with no gene match: 15. Germline V CDR1 and CDR2: MGHRA, YSYEKL. CDR3 length: 18 amino acids. The CDR3 nucleotides are TGCGCCAGCAGCCAAGGGGTCGTACGAGGGGGCTTTGGAGAGACCCAGTACTTC. It codes for CASSQGVVRGGFGETQYF.

This clone has only a few counts. CDR3 nucleotides: TGTGCCAGCAGCGACGAAGGGGTCATCTCTGGAAACACCATATATTTT. It is translated as CASSDEGVISGNTIYF. J is TRBJ1-3 and V is TRBV7-9, with D tentatively TRBD1 (5 bases). CDR1 and CDR2 from the germline V gene are SEHNR and FQNEAQ (reference sequence). The CDR3 is 16 amino acids. Trimming left V 5 bases short and J 0 bases short, with 14 bases between.

CDR3 DNA sequence: TGTGCCAGCAGCCAAGAAAGGGGCACCGGGGAGCTGTTTTTT. This codes for CASSQERGTGELFF. The chain links TRBV14 to TRBJ2-2, with D maybe TRBD1 (5 bases). Trimming left V 0 bases short and J 4 bases short, with 6 bases between. CDR1 is SGHDN and CDR2 is FVKESK in the germline V gene. There are 14 residues in the CDR3.

The V gene is TRBV5-4, the J gene TRBJ1-6; D gene ambiguous. The CDR3 has 16 amino acids. The V end lost 4 bases, the J end lost 0 bases, and 11 bases lay between the germline ends. Germline CDR1 is SGHNT and CDR2 is YYREEE (reference sequence). CDR3 nucleotides: TGTGCCAGCAGCCAGGACGGGTTCTCCTATAATTCACCCCTCCACTTT. Encoded protein: CASSQDGFSYNSPLHF.

This chain uses TRBV5-1 with TRBJ2-5; 10 bases align to TRBD2. This CDR3 is built from 16 residues. Germline CDR1 SGHRS, CDR2 YFSETQ. With 3 bases clipped from V and 5 bases from J, the junction kept 10 bases outside the gene matches. CDR3 residues: CASSSRASGSSETQYF. For the CDR3, the DNA is TGCGCCAGCAGCTCCCGGGCTAGCGGGAGTAGTGAGACCCAGTACTTC.

The V call is TRBV27, the J call TRBJ2-5; D unresolved. The CDR3 contains 11 residues. The germline V gene has CDR1 MNHEY and CDR2 SMNVEV (reference sequence). V was shortened by 8 bases and J by 5 bases, with 9 bases between the two germline ends. CDR3 residues: CASATAETQYF. The DNA of the CDR3 is TGTGCCAGCGCCACCGCGGAGACCCAGTACTTC.

The chain combines TRBV12-3 or TRBV12-4 with TRBJ1-2, with a weak D call TRBD1 (6 bases). The CDR3 has 12 residues. V dropped 5 bases and J dropped 8 bases, with 12 bases sitting between them. In DNA form, the CDR3 reads TGTGCCAGCAGTCTCGCAGGGGTCGGCTACACCTTC. It is translated as CASSLAGVGYTF.

This clone was seen a single time. The chain is built from TRBV4-2 and TRBJ2-7; TRBD2 agrees at 10 bases. Germline CDR1 LGHNA, CDR2 YNFKEQ. The V and J ends lost 2 bases and 3 bases, in that order; junction bases with no gene match: 13. CDR3 size: 18 residues. The CDR3 here is CASSQRLISGGHLYEQYF. In nucleotides, the CDR3 is TGTGCCAGCAGCCAACGTCTTATTAGCGGGGGGCACCTCTACGAGCAGTACTTC.

The genes are TRBV7-8 and TRBJ1-2; D unclear. The germline V and J ends were trimmed by 1 base and 7 bases, with 13 bases remaining between them. The CDR3 is 14 residues long. CDR1 and CDR2 from the germline V gene are SGHVS and FQNEAQ. DNA of the CDR3: TGTGCCAGCAGCTTAGACAGTTATTCGGGTGGCTACACCTTC. Protein sequence: CASSLDSYSGGYTF. The full variable domain, its missing parts supplied by reference TRBV7-8 and TRBJ1-2, is GAGVSQSPRYKVAKRGQDVALRCDPISGHVSLFWYQQALGQGPEFLTYFQNEAQLDKSGLPSDRFFAERPEGSVSTLKIQRTQQEDSAVYLCASSLDSYSGGYTFGSGTRLTVV.

CDR3 protein: CASSQGWGATDTQYF. DNA of the CDR3: TGCGCCAGCAGCCAAGGCTGGGGCGCCACAGATACGCAGTATTTT. The J gene is TRBJ2-3, the V gene TRBV4-1; tentatively, D is TRBD1 (5 bases). Trimming left V 1 base short and J 2 bases short, with 10 bases between. From germline, CDR1 is MGHRA and CDR2 YSYEKL. The CDR3 is 15 residues long.

This clone was recorded once. This CDR3 is CASSQEGSGGFTDTQYF. Written as DNA, the CDR3 is TGCGCCAGCAGCCAAGAAGGAAGCGGGGGGTTTACAGATACGCAGTATTTT. J is TRBJ2-3 and V is TRBV4-3; 9 nucleotides line up with TRBD2. Germline trimming cut 0 bases from V and 3 bases from J; bases unmatched to any gene: 7. Germline V gene data show CDR1 as LGHNA and CDR2 as YSLEER. CDR3 length: 17 amino acids.

The genes are TRBV28 and TRBJ1-4, with a tentative D call TRBD1 (6 bases). Per germline, CDR1 MDHEN and CDR2 SYDVKM. V lost 3 bases and J lost 8, with 10 bases in between. The CDR3 covers 13 residues. The CDR3 region has the DNA TGTGCCAGCAGTTTGGTTCAGGGGGAAAAACTGTTTTTT. It specifies CASSLVQGEKLFF.

This rearrangement joins TRBV28 to TRBJ1-6, with 7 bases identical to TRBD1. The germline V gene encodes CDR1 MDHEN and CDR2 SYDVKM. Trimming at V came to 5 bases and at J to 10 bases, leaving 11 bases not matched to a gene. CDR3 length equals 15 residues. CDR3 in amino acids: CASSVLTGEDSPLHF. CDR3 nucleotide sequence: TGTGCCAGCAGTGTCCTCACAGGGGAAGACTCACCCCTCCACTTT.

The chain joins TRBV6-6 to TRBJ1-2; weak D call: TRBD1 (5 bases). Trimming stripped 4 bases from V and 4 bases from J, with 7 bases between. The CDR3 contains 12 residues. Germline lookup yields CDR1 MNHNY and CDR2 SVGAGI (reference sequence). This chain's CDR3 is CASSSGVYGYTF. CDR3 nucleotide sequence: TGTGCCAGCAGTTCGGGGGTCTATGGCTACACCTTC.

The gene calls are TRBV5-4 and TRBJ2-7, with 13 nucleotides matching TRBD2. Trimming cost V 0 bases and J 2 bases; bases outside gene matches: 2. Germline CDR1 and CDR2: SGHNT and YYREEE (reference sequence). The CDR3 sequence is 16 residues long. CDR3 nucleotides: TGTGCCAGCAGCTTGGCCGGGACTAGCGGGGCCTACGAGCAGTACTTC. It translates to CASSLAGTSGAYEQYF.

The chain recombines TRBV19 with TRBJ1-5; D gene uncertain. The germline gives CDR1 LNHDA, CDR2 SQIVND (reference sequence). Trimming shortened V by 7 bases and J by 7 bases, and 26 bases separated the two germline ends. The CDR3 has 17 residues. The CDR3 nucleotides are TGTGCCAGTACCCCGGGTTTAGGGTCCCCTATCGAGCAGCCCCAGCATTTT. Translating it yields CASTPGLGSPIEQPQHF.

The J gene is TRBJ2-1, the V gene TRBV6-2 or TRBV6-3, with D unclear. Germline V gene data show CDR1 as MNHEY and CDR2 as SVGEGT. This CDR3 has 13 amino acids. V dropped 2 bases and J dropped 9 bases, with 11 bases sitting between them. CDR3 region: CASSYPRMAEQFF. DNA of the CDR3: TGTGCCAGCAGTTACCCTCGGATGGCTGAGCAGTTCTTC.